The rows below give T cell receptor beta chains drawn from one sample of a study of blood T cell repertoires in COVID-19. Libraries were prepared by immunoSEQ multiplex PCR; TCRdb keeps only in-frame clonotypes and omits some of them. The sample contains fewer than 90,000 clones, around 89% of which appear only once. The material sequenced was peripheral blood. The receptors were sampled from a human donor in a cohort sampled during active COVID-19. CDR3s include the opening cysteine and the closing phenylalanine or tryptophan.

j_gene | len | v_gene | CDR3aa
TRBJ1-3 | 16 | TRBV5-1 | CASSETGQGTGNTIYF
TRBJ2-3 | 14 | TRBV6-4 | CASSPQGSTDTQYF
TRBJ2-1 | 21 | TRBV15 | CATSRDQLWGRLAPRGNEQFF
TRBJ2-7 | 12 | TRBV10-3 | CAISDLRQGKYF
TRBJ2-7 | 11 | TRBV5-5 | CASSQGEEQYF
TRBJ2-1 | 15 | TRBV11-2 | CASSLGRASYNEQFF
TRBJ2-2 | 15 | TRBV27 | CASRGTSGPAGELFF
TRBJ1-2 | 16 | TRBV5-1 | CASSFGGAGGNYGYTF
TRBJ2-1 | 17 | TRBV3-1/TRBV3-2 | CASSPRRRISSYNEQFF
TRBJ2-1 | 13 | TRBV11-3 | CASSRGSYNEQFF
TRBJ2-7 | 14 | TRBV28 | CASSPNDRDYEQYF
TRBJ1-2 | 14 | TRBV3-1/TRBV3-2 | CASSLRTGSEGYTF
TRBJ2-5 | 13 | TRBV11-2 | CASSRAGRGTQYF